A single sample is the source of the 15 T cell receptor beta chains below, sequenced in a study of T-cell reconstitution after alpha-beta-depleted transplantation in children. Unique molecular identifiers featured in how the TCRbeta library was prepared. TCRdb reprocessed the PCR reads via MiXCR and lists one record per CDR3 protein. The sample lists about 600,000 distinct CDR3 sequences; 20% to 25% were seen once. The sample in question was PBMCs, mostly from graft donor cells, obtained 360 days after TCRalphabeta/CD19-depleted stem cell transplant. The origin of the receptors is a boy under two years old who had a stem cell transplant for acute myeloid leukemia, so the T cells may come from the graft donor.

This clonotype came up many times. V and J are TRBV4-1 and TRBJ2-1, with TRBD2 matching 9 bases. Germline V CDR1 and CDR2: MGHRA, YSYEKL. There are 14 residues in the CDR3. The V gene end was trimmed by 2 bases and the J gene end by 4 bases; junction bases not matched to a gene: 0. The CDR3 loop is CASSQLAGYNEQFF. CDR3 DNA: TGCGCCAGCAGCCAACTAGCGGGGTACAATGAGCAGTTCTTC.

In this sample, this clonotype turned up a few times. The V call is TRBV10-2, the J call TRBJ2-6; no definite D call. Trimming took 7 bases from V and 3 from J, leaving 7 bases between them. This CDR3 region has 13 residues. Germline V gives CDR1 WSHSY, CDR2 SAAADI. This CDR3 is CASTGRGANVLTF. Here the CDR3 DNA reads TGCGCCAGCACCGGCCGTGGGGCCAACGTCCTGACTTTC.

The chain couples TRBV20-1 to TRBJ2-3; weak D call: TRBD2 (7 bases). This CDR3 contains 14 residues. Between the trimmed V and J ends, which lost 5 bases and 2 bases, there was a span of 14 bases. From germline, CDR1 is DFQATT and CDR2 SNEGSKA (reference sequence). The CDR3 spells CSAGGAEPTDTQYF. CDR3 coding DNA: TGCAGTGCTGGGGGGGCGGAACCCACAGATACGCAGTATTTT.

This clonotype was counted only a few times. V and J are TRBV12-3 or TRBV12-4 and TRBJ1-2; D might be TRBD1 (5 bases). Trimming pared 1 base from V and 4 bases from J, leaving 10 bases between. The CDR3 is 14 amino acids. The CDR3 loop reads CASSLGRAIYGYTF. The CDR3 bases are TGTGCCAGCAGTTTAGGCAGGGCAATCTATGGCTACACCTTC.

In its sample, this clonotype was seen many times. The chain links TRBV5-1 to TRBJ2-5; D not certain. Germline V gene sequence: CDR1 SGHRS, CDR2 YFSETQ. V was cut by 1 base and J by 0 bases, with 10 bases left in between. This CDR3 has 15 residues. CDR3 sequence (DNA): TGCGCCAGCAGCTTGATCCAGGCGTACCAAGAGACCCAGTACTTC. Translation gives CASSLIQAYQETQYF.

There are a few counts of this clonotype. The chain links TRBV7-2 to TRBJ1-2, with 10 bases matching TRBD1. From germline, CDR1 is SGHTA and CDR2 FQGNSA. This CDR3 is 14 amino acids long. V lost 5 bases and J lost 7; bases outside the gene matches: 7. The CDR3 sequence: CASSRDRGQGGYTF. The CDR3 DNA follows: TGTGCCAGCAGCCGTGACAGGGGGCAGGGTGGCTACACCTTC.

CDR3 nucleotide sequence: TGTGCCATCAGTGCAGAAGAGACCCAGTACTTC. It translates to CAISAEETQYF. The chain is built from TRBV10-3 and TRBJ2-5; D is uncertain. The CDR3 length is 11 residues. CDR1 and CDR2 (germline): ENHRY, SYGVKD. Trimming pared 4 bases from V and 3 bases from J, leaving 3 bases between.

This rearrangement joins TRBV6-2 or TRBV6-3 to TRBJ2-7, with D uncertain. V was clipped by 4 bases and J by 2 bases, with 12 bases between them. There are 14 residues in the CDR3. Per germline, CDR1 MNHEY and CDR2 SVGEGT. CDR3 DNA: TGTGCCAGCAGTTCCCAGCTCTTCACCTACGAGCAGTACTTC. Residues: CASSSQLFTYEQYF.

In this sample, this clonotype turned up many times. The chain combines TRBV12-3 or TRBV12-4 with TRBJ1-6; D is perhaps TRBD1 (6 bases). The CDR3 consists of 17 residues. V lost 2 bases and J 0 bases, leaving 11 bases between the germline ends. The CDR3 region has the DNA TGTGCCAGCAGTTTAAGGGGGGCCGGCTCCTATAATTCACCCCTCCACTTT. This translates into CASSLRGAGSYNSPLHF.

V gene TRBV20-1 combines with J gene TRBJ1-6; 8 bases map to TRBD1. The CDR3 totals 10 residues. The germline gives CDR1 DFQATT, CDR2 SNEGSKA (reference sequence). In nucleotides, the CDR3 is TGCGGACAGGGTGATTCACCCCTCCACTTT. Residues: CGQGDSPLHF.

The chain combines TRBV11-2 with TRBJ2-5, with D perhaps matching TRBD1 (5 bases). V lost 5 bases, J lost 4 bases, and 14 bases lay in between. The CDR3 has 14 amino acids. Germline CDR1 SGHAT, CDR2 FQNNGV. CDR3 coding DNA: TGTGCCAGCAGCCATCCCCTCCAGGGAGAGACCCAGTACTTC. As protein: CASSHPLQGETQYF. The full variable domain, with the rest looked up from reference TRBV11-2 and TRBJ2-5, is EAGVAQSPRYKIIEKRQSVAFWCNPISGHATLYWYQQILGQGPKLLIQFQNNGVVDDSQLPKDRFSAERLKGVDSTLKIQPAKLEDSAVYLCASSHPLQGETQYFGPGTRLLVL.

This clonotype was seen more than once but under ten times. The chain couples TRBV12-3 or TRBV12-4 to TRBJ1-1; tentative D call: TRBD1 (5 bases). This CDR3 comprises 11 residues. Trimming took 6 bases from V and 8 from J, leaving 10 bases between them. The CDR3 region has the DNA TGTGCCAGCAGCCGGACACCCGAAGCTTTCTTT. Translated: CASSRTPEAFF.

This chain connects TRBV20-1 to TRBJ2-5; D call uncertain. The germline V and J ends were trimmed by 3 bases and 9 bases, with 14 bases remaining between them. This CDR3 is 12 amino acids long. Germline values: CDR1 DFQATT, CDR2 SNEGSKA (reference sequence). The CDR3 DNA reads TGCAGTGCTAGTTCCGTTCAGAACCCCCAGTACTTC. As protein: CSASSVQNPQYF.

This clonotype came up many times. V usage is TRBV29-1 and J usage is TRBJ2-7, with TRBD1 matching over 8 bases. CDR1 is SQVTM and CDR2 is ANQGSEA in the germline V gene. CDR3 size: 14 residues. V dropped 4 bases and J dropped 1; count of bases not matched to a gene: 6. The CDR3 sequence is CSVVSTGVSYEQYF. The CDR3 nucleotides are TGCAGCGTTGTATCGACAGGGGTGTCCTACGAGCAGTACTTC.

The table lists this clonotype with a few counts. The chain uses TRBV12-3 or TRBV12-4 and TRBJ1-1; a possible D gene is TRBD1 (6 bases). The CDR3 is 15 residues long. V lost 6 bases, J lost 4 bases, and 18 bases lay in between. CDR3 bases: TGTGCCAGCAGACCCGATCCTAACAGGGCCACTGAAGCTTTCTTT. Protein product: CASRPDPNRATEAFF.